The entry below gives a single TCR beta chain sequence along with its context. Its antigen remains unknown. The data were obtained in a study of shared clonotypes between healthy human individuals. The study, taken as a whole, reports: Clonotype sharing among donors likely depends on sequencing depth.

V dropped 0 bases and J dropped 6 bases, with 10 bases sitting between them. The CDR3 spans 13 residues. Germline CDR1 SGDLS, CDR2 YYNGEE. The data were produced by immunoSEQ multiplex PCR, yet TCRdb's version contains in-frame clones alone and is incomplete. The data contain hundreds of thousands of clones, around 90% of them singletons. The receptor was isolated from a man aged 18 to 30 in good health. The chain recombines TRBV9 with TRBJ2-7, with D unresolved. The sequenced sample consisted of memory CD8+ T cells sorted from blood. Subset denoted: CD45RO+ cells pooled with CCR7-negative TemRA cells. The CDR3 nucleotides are TGTGCCAGCAGCGTAGCTTCTGGAGTCGAGCAGTACTTC. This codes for CASSVASGVEQYF.